The 18 T cell receptor beta chains presented below share a single source sample, sequenced in a study of OX40 agonist ivuxolimab in advanced cancers. Sequencing was performed with immunoSEQ multiplex PCR; in TCRdb, only in-frame clones are kept and a portion is missing. This repertoire shows about 91,000 clones, approximately 81% found once; its top ten account for 1% to 1.3%. The material was CD4+ or CD8+ T cells sorted from blood, obtained in a trial of the OX40 agonist ivuxolimab. Receptors were obtained from an adult with an advanced solid tumor such as melanoma, head and neck, liver or kidney cancer.

This clone was observed a single time. The chain couples TRBV19 to TRBJ2-3, with 10 bases aligning to TRBD1. This CDR3 region has 18 residues. V shed 6 bases, J shed 0 bases, and the junction held 12 bases outside the gene matches. CDR1 is LNHDA, CDR2 SQIVND, per germline (reference sequence). The DNA of the CDR3 is TGTGCCAGTAGCCGAATCCCGGGACAGGGGCCTAGCACAGATACGCAGTATTTT. It encodes CASSRIPGQGPSTDTQYF.

The chain couples TRBV5-4 to TRBJ2-1; D remains ambiguous. This CDR3 is 17 amino acids long. V was pared by 0 bases and J by 1 base, with 14 bases between. The germline V gene has CDR1 SGHNT and CDR2 YYREEE (reference sequence). This chain's CDR3 is CASSLAGWYGSYNEQFF. The CDR3 coding sequence is TGTGCCAGCAGCTTGGCCGGTTGGTACGGTTCCTACAATGAGCAGTTCTTC.

The rearrangement links TRBV30 to TRBJ2-7, with D possibly TRBD1 on 8 matching bases. V gave up 3 bases and J gave up 7 bases, with 19 bases separating them. This CDR3 comprises 14 residues. Per the germline V gene, CDR1 is GTSNPN and CDR2 is SVGIG (reference sequence). The CDR3 sequence is CAWSGGQGANEQYF. The CDR3 coding sequence is TGTGCCTGGAGCGGGGGGCAGGGGGCGAATGAGCAGTACTTC.

The CDR3 DNA reads as TGCGCCAGCAGCCAAGAAGTAGTAAGGAGACAGGGGAACAATGAGCAGTTCTTC. This encodes CASSQEVVRRQGNNEQFF. This chain joins TRBV4-1 and TRBJ2-1; 8 nucleotides align to TRBD1. Trimming took 0 bases from V and 5 from J; bases not matched to a gene: 12. Germline loops: CDR1 MGHRA, CDR2 YSYEKL. The CDR3 contains 18 residues.

The chain carries TRBV28 and TRBJ1-2; D might be TRBD1 (6 bases). The CDR3 totals 14 residues. Germline CDR1 reads MDHEN; CDR2 reads SYDVKM. V lost 5 bases and J lost 8, with 18 bases in between. The CDR3 protein is CASSPGDTRRGYTF. DNA for the CDR3: TGTGCCAGCAGTCCTGGGGACACCCGGCGGGGCTACACCTTC.

The chain employs TRBV30 and TRBJ1-2; a possible D gene is TRBD1 (6 bases). Per the germline V gene, CDR1 is GTSNPN and CDR2 is SVGIG (reference sequence). V lost 2 bases, J lost 8 bases, and 12 bases lay in between. The CDR3 is 12 amino acids. CDR3 nucleotide sequence: TGTGCCTGGAGTAACAGGGATGGCGGCTACACCTTC. Translating it yields CAWSNRDGGYTF.

The chain couples TRBV5-5 to TRBJ1-5; D gene unclear. V gave up 1 base and J gave up 3 bases, with 5 bases separating them. Germline-derived CDR1 and CDR2 are SGHKS and YYEKEE (reference sequence). The CDR3 is 13 residues long. The DNA for the CDR3 is TGTGCCAGCAGCTTGACGGTCAATCAGCCCCAGCATTTT. Translating gives CASSLTVNQPQHF.

The chain uses TRBV28 and TRBJ1-4, with D possibly TRBD1 on 5 matching bases. The V end was cut by 6 bases, the J end by 7 bases, with 15 bases between. Germline V CDR1 and CDR2: MDHEN, SYDVKM. There are 14 residues in the CDR3. The CDR3 loop is CASSAGLSGEKLFF. DNA for the CDR3: TGTGCCAGCAGCGCGGGACTCTCGGGTGAAAAACTGTTTTTT.

The gene calls are TRBV4-3 and TRBJ1-2, with 7 bases aligning to TRBD1. CDR1 is LGHNA, CDR2 YSLEER, per germline. The length of the CDR3 is 11 residues. J was trimmed by 6 bases and V by 11 bases; bases with no gene match: 6. The CDR3 region is CAGRTGDGYTF. In nucleotides, the CDR3 is TGCGCCGGGAGAACAGGGGATGGCTACACCTTC.

This chain links TRBV29-1 with TRBJ1-5; the D is unclear. Trimming left V 4 bases short and J 4 bases short, with 11 bases between. This CDR3 has 13 amino acids. The germline V gene has CDR1 SQVTM and CDR2 ANQGSEA. The CDR3 loop reads CSVGNTENQPQHF. CDR3 in DNA: TGCAGCGTTGGAAACACGGAAAATCAGCCCCAGCATTTT.

The sample holds one count of this clone. This chain joins TRBV7-9 and TRBJ1-1; D is undetermined. CDR1 is SEHNR, CDR2 FQNEAQ, per germline (reference sequence). V was cut by 2 bases and J by 5 bases, with 9 bases left in between. This CDR3 is 13 amino acids long. The CDR3 DNA reads as TGTGCCAGCAGCTTACTCCGGGAAACTGAAGCTTTCTTT. This gives the protein CASSLLRETEAFF.

The chain couples TRBV5-4 to TRBJ2-1, with 10 bases matching TRBD1. The CDR3 consists of 16 residues. The V and J ends lost 2 bases and 7 bases, in that order; junction bases with no gene match: 9. Germline V lookup: CDR1 SGHNT, CDR2 YYREEE (reference sequence). DNA for the CDR3: TGTGCCAGCAGCTTTCTCCGGGACAGGGGTGGTAATGAGCAGTTCTTC. Amino acids: CASSFLRDRGGNEQFF.

This sequence joins TRBV15 and TRBJ1-2; D remains ambiguous. V shed 1 base and J shed 4 bases, with 10 bases lying between them. CDR1 and CDR2 (germline): LNHNV, YYDKDF (reference sequence). The CDR3 is made up of 14 amino acids. As DNA, the CDR3 is TGTGCCACCAGCAGAGTGGCAGAGGGCTATGGCTACACCTTC. Translating gives CATSRVAEGYGYTF.

The V call is TRBV6-1, the J call TRBJ1-6; D remains unclear. Germline lookup yields CDR1 MNHNS and CDR2 SASEGT. The CDR3 totals 13 residues. The V and J ends lost 5 bases and 9 bases respectively, with 11 bases between them. The CDR3 DNA is TGTGCCAGCAGTACAATCCCAGCTTCACCCCTCCACTTT. Its protein product is CASSTIPASPLHF.

This chain joins TRBV28 and TRBJ2-3; no firm D call. Trimming cost V 2 bases and J 4 bases, with 10 bases left between them. The germline V gene encodes CDR1 MDHEN and CDR2 SYDVKM. This CDR3 comprises 14 residues. Written as DNA, the CDR3 is TGTGCCAGCAGTTTAATACAAAGGTCAGATACGCAGTATTTT. It translates to CASSLIQRSDTQYF. Using reference TRBV28 and TRBJ2-3 for the parts outside the CDR3, the full variable domain is DVKVTQSSRYLVKRTGEKVFLECVQDMDHENMFWYRQDPGLGLRLIYFSYDVKMKEKGDIPEGYSVSREKKERFSLILESASTNQTSMYLCASSLIQRSDTQYFGPGTRLTVL.

The V gene is TRBV7-3, the J gene TRBJ1-1; D uncertain. Trimming pared 0 bases from V and 1 base from J, leaving 3 bases between. Germline assignment: CDR1 SGHTA and CDR2 FQGTGA. The CDR3 spans 13 residues. The CDR3 DNA follows: TGTGCCAGCAGCTTAACAGGGAACACTGAAGCTTTCTTT. Its protein product is CASSLTGNTEAFF.

The V and J genes are TRBV30 and TRBJ1-2, with 11 bases fitting TRBD1. The length of the CDR3 is 15 residues. With V trimmed by 5 bases and J by 2 bases, 7 bases remained unmatched. Per the germline V gene, CDR1 is GTSNPN and CDR2 is SVGIG (reference sequence). CDR3 DNA sequence: TGTGCCTGGGAATACCGGGACAGGGGGAACTATGGCTACACCTTC. Protein sequence: CAWEYRDRGNYGYTF.

The rearrangement links TRBV25-1 to TRBJ2-1, with TRBD1 identical over 8 bases. Germline lookup yields CDR1 MGHDK and CDR2 SYGVNS. V was clipped by 4 bases and J by 2 bases; unmatched bases: 10. This CDR3 is 17 amino acids long. This chain's CDR3 is CASSGNTGGGPYNEQFF. In DNA, the CDR3 is TGTGCCAGCAGTGGAAACACAGGGGGAGGACCCTACAATGAGCAGTTCTTC.